Presented here are 30 T cell receptor beta chains from one specimen sequenced in a study of CD4 T cells in relation to SARS-CoV-2 and coronaviruses. The antigens of these receptors remain unknown. Before the COVID-19 pandemic, during about 2010-2018, CD4+ T cells were taken from unexposed donors. Isolation of CD4+ T cells took place after roughly nine days in culture. TCRdb's table, derived via immunoSEQ multiplex PCR, lists solely in-frame clones and lacks some. The sample includes just over 25,000 clones, around 73% of them seen just once. The sequenced sample consisted of CD4+ T cells from PBMCs, cultured in vitro. The source is a human donor in good health.

The chain uses TRBV6-1 and TRBJ2-7, with TRBD1 matching 10 bases. The CDR3 has 15 amino acids. V trimming: 2 bases; J trimming: 2 bases; junction bases outside the gene matches: 3. Per germline, CDR1 MNHNS and CDR2 SASEGT. CDR3 sequence (DNA): TGTGCCAGCAGTGAAATGGACAGGGGGACCTACGAGCAGTACTTC. Protein sequence: CASSEMDRGTYEQYF.

The V gene is TRBV10-3, the J gene TRBJ2-7; D is possibly TRBD1 (5 bases). This CDR3 is built from 13 residues. The germline V and J ends were trimmed by 2 bases and 6 bases, with 11 bases remaining between them. From germline, CDR1 is ENHRY and CDR2 SYGVKD. CDR3 in DNA: TGTGCCATCAGTGAGAGCTTTGACAGCGAGCAGTACTTC. This translates into CAISESFDSEQYF.

The chain joins TRBV4-1 to TRBJ2-2, with D possibly TRBD1 on 6 matching bases. V shed 10 bases and J shed 5 bases, with 8 bases lying between them. CDR1 and CDR2 (germline): MGHRA, YSYEKL. The CDR3 is 11 amino acids. The CDR3, as DNA: TGCGCCACACAGGGTACCGGGGAGCTGTTTTTT. It encodes CATQGTGELFF.

V is TRBV12-3 or TRBV12-4 and J is TRBJ2-1; no clear D gene. Trimming left V 4 bases short and J 6 bases short, with 10 bases between. This CDR3 comprises 13 residues. In DNA form, the CDR3 reads TGTGCCAGCAGTTCGGGCCCTGCCAATGAGCAGTTCTTC. This gives the protein CASSSGPANEQFF.

V usage is TRBV6-5 and J usage is TRBJ1-3, with 9 bases matching TRBD1. Trimming cost V 6 bases and J 0 bases; bases outside gene matches: 3. There are 15 residues in the CDR3. In germline, CDR1 is MNHEY, CDR2 SVGAGI. In DNA form, the CDR3 reads TGTGCCAGCAGAAGGGACAGGGACTCTGGAAACACCATATATTTT. The encoded protein is CASRRDRDSGNTIYF.

J is TRBJ2-1 and V is TRBV11-2, with 14 bases lining up with TRBD2. The CDR3 runs to 15 residues. Germline CDR1 reads SGHAT; CDR2 reads FQNNGV. V trimming: 5 bases; J trimming: 9 bases; junction bases outside the gene matches: 6. CDR3 nucleotide sequence: TGTGCCAGCAGCCCGGGACTAGCGGGAGAAACTGAGCAGTTCTTC. This translates into CASSPGLAGETEQFF.

The chain couples TRBV7-9 to TRBJ2-7, with a tentative D call TRBD2 (6 bases). Germline V CDR1 and CDR2: SEHNR, FQNEAQ (reference sequence). V was shortened by 2 bases and J by 5 bases, with 7 bases between the two germline ends. This CDR3 has 12 amino acids. DNA of the CDR3: TGTGCCAGCAGCTTAACGGGAGACGAGCAGTACTTC. Its protein product is CASSLTGDEQYF.

The V call is TRBV6-2 or TRBV6-3, the J call TRBJ1-2; 8 positions match TRBD1. The CDR3 spans 15 residues. Germline lookup yields CDR1 MNHEY and CDR2 SVGEGT. V shed 3 bases, J shed 3 bases, and the junction held 6 bases outside the gene matches. The CDR3 sequence is CASSYPGQGYYGYTF. The CDR3, as DNA: TGTGCCAGCAGTTATCCAGGACAGGGATACTATGGCTACACCTTC.

The rearrangement links TRBV3-1 (or the pseudogene TRBV3-2) to TRBJ2-7; tentative D call: TRBD1 (6 bases). Trimming removed 5 bases at V and 5 bases at J, with 19 bases between. The germline CDR1 and CDR2 sequences are LGHDT and YNNKEL (reference sequence). The CDR3 spans 15 residues. The CDR3 coding sequence is TGTGCCAGCAGCTCAACGCCACAGGGTTGGAACGAGCAGTACTTC. Its translation: CASSSTPQGWNEQYF.

This clone has only one observation. This chain connects TRBV28 to TRBJ1-2, with D perhaps matching TRBD1 (5 bases). V lost 5 bases and J lost 8, with 21 bases in between. Germline V gene data show CDR1 as MDHEN and CDR2 as SYDVKM. The CDR3 sequence is 15 residues long. CDR3 sequence: CASSRTGVRGGGYTF. Written as DNA, the CDR3 is TGTGCCAGCAGTCGCACGGGTGTAAGGGGCGGCGGCTACACCTTC.

This chain joins TRBV15 and TRBJ1-3, with 9 bases matching TRBD1. The CDR3 is 15 amino acids. CDR1 is LNHNV and CDR2 is YYDKDF in the germline V gene (reference sequence). V shed 5 bases, J shed 4 bases, and the junction held 6 bases outside the gene matches. CDR3 amino acids: CATSADRGGGNTIYF. For the CDR3, the DNA is TGTGCCACCAGCGCGGACAGGGGTGGGGGAAACACCATATATTTT.

The rearrangement joins TRBV5-1 to TRBJ2-7, with D possibly matching TRBD1 (5 bases). CDR1 and CDR2 (germline): SGHRS, YFSETQ. The CDR3 consists of 13 residues. V was shortened by 2 bases and J by 6 bases, with 12 bases between the two germline ends. Here the CDR3 DNA reads TGCGCCAGCAGCTTTGCGCAGGGCTCCGAGCAGTACTTC. Amino acids: CASSFAQGSEQYF. Full variable domain (outside the CDR3, taken from reference TRBV5-1 and TRBJ2-7): KAGVTQTPRYLIKTRGQQVTLSCSPISGHRSVSWYQQTPGQGLQFLFEYFSETQRNKGNFPGRFSGRQFSNSRSEMNVSTLELGDSALYLCASSFAQGSEQYFGPGTRLTVT.

The chain has TRBV9 and TRBJ2-7; possible D gene TRBD2, 6 bases. The CDR3 runs to 15 residues. Germline V gene lookup returns CDR1 SGDLS and CDR2 YYNGEE. Trimming shortened V by 0 bases and J by 3 bases, and 13 bases separated the two germline ends. CDR3 protein: CASSVDAGLSYEQYF. Here the CDR3 DNA reads TGTGCCAGCAGCGTAGATGCGGGACTCAGCTACGAGCAGTACTTC.

Only one count was recorded for this clone. This chain links TRBV18 with TRBJ1-6; the D is unclear. Germline loops: CDR1 KGHSH, CDR2 LQKENI. V was pared by 6 bases and J by 8 bases, with 11 bases between. CDR3 length: 13 amino acids. The CDR3 loop reads CASSNRSDSPLHF. CDR3 DNA sequence: TGTGCCAGCTCCAATAGGAGCGATTCACCCCTCCACTTT.

The gene calls are TRBV5-1 and TRBJ1-3; D not resolved. V lost 0 bases, J lost 0 bases, and 4 bases lay in between. CDR1 and CDR2 (germline): SGHRS, YFSETQ. The CDR3 sequence is 14 residues long. Here the CDR3 DNA reads TGCGCCAGCAGCTTGGAGGCCTCTGGAAACACCATATATTTT. Its translation is CASSLEASGNTIYF.

The chain is built from TRBV18 and TRBJ1-1; TRBD1 matches at 8 bases. CDR1 is KGHSH, CDR2 LQKENI, per germline. V lost 3 bases, J lost 0 bases, and 6 bases stayed unmatched. The CDR3 consists of 16 residues. In DNA, the CDR3 is TGTGCCAGCTCACCCGGACAGGGCTCAATGAACACTGAAGCTTTCTTT. Its protein is CASSPGQGSMNTEAFF.

This clone was found once. The gene calls are TRBV27 and TRBJ2-1; weak D call: TRBD1 (5 bases). Trimming took off 5 bases at V and 0 bases at J, with 8 bases between the two ends. Germline lookup yields CDR1 MNHEY and CDR2 SMNVEV (reference sequence). The CDR3 has 14 residues. In DNA, the CDR3 is TGTGCCAGCAGTCCAGGGTTCTCCTACAATGAGCAGTTCTTC. Residues: CASSPGFSYNEQFF.

The chain recombines TRBV7-9 with TRBJ1-2; D perhaps matches TRBD1 (5 bases). The CDR3 runs to 13 residues. Looked up from germline, CDR1 is SEHNR and CDR2 is FQNEAQ (reference sequence). Trimming pared 4 bases from V and 4 bases from J, leaving 10 bases between. The CDR3: CASSSDRVYGYTF. DNA of the CDR3: TGTGCCAGCAGCTCCGACAGAGTCTATGGCTACACCTTC.

This chain joins TRBV20-1 and TRBJ2-3; 10 bases map to TRBD2. The length of the CDR3 is 16 residues. Germline CDR1 and CDR2: DFQATT and SNEGSKA (reference sequence). The V and J ends lost 3 bases and 3 bases, in that order; junction bases with no gene match: 9. Here the CDR3 reads CSASRLAGVRTDTQYF. CDR3 DNA sequence: TGCAGTGCTAGTCGGCTAGCGGGAGTTAGAACAGATACGCAGTATTTT.

CDR3 nucleotides: TGTGCCTGGAGTGTATTAGGGGTCGAGCAGTACTTC. This translates into CAWSVLGVEQYF. The J gene is TRBJ2-7, the V gene TRBV30, with D perhaps matching TRBD1 (5 bases). V dropped 0 bases and J dropped 6 bases, with 9 bases sitting between them. The germline CDR1 and CDR2 sequences are GTSNPN and SVGIG (reference sequence). The CDR3 runs 12 residues.

This chain connects TRBV5-1 to TRBJ2-5; TRBD2 agrees at 12 bases. The length of the CDR3 is 16 residues. Trimming at V came to 0 bases and at J to 4 bases, leaving 4 bases not matched to a gene. The germline gives CDR1 SGHRS, CDR2 YFSETQ. CDR3 sequence (DNA): TGCGCCAGCAGCTTGGGACTAGCGGGGGTGTCAGAGACCCAGTACTTC. Its protein is CASSLGLAGVSETQYF.

The chain employs TRBV19 and TRBJ2-4; TRBD1 agrees at 8 bases. V lost 7 bases and J lost 0; bases outside the gene matches: 11. The CDR3 length is 17 residues. Germline-derived CDR1 and CDR2 are LNHDA and SQIVND (reference sequence). This CDR3 is CASTMAGGPPAKNIQYF. The CDR3, as DNA: TGTGCCAGTACCATGGCAGGGGGCCCACCAGCCAAAAACATTCAGTACTTC. The full variable domain, completed using reference TRBV19 and TRBJ2-4, is DGGITQSPKYLFRKEGQNVTLSCEQNLNHDAMYWYRQDPGQGLRLIYYSQIVNDFQKGDIAEGYSVSREKKESFPLTVTSAQKNPTAFYLCASTMAGGPPAKNIQYFGAGTRLSVL.

This rearrangement joins TRBV18 to TRBJ1-2; 8 bases fit TRBD1. Germline V gene lookup returns CDR1 KGHSH and CDR2 LQKENI. CDR3 size: 13 residues. Trimming cost V 3 bases and J 13 bases; bases outside gene matches: 10. The CDR3 nucleotides are TGTGCCAGCTCACCCGGACAGGGCCTCGGGGGCACCTTC. It codes for CASSPGQGLGGTF.

This chain uses TRBV5-6 with TRBJ1-4, with D hard to call. The CDR3 totals 14 residues. V was pared by 3 bases and J by 8 bases, with 14 bases between. The germline V gene has CDR1 SGHDT and CDR2 YYEEEE. The CDR3 region has the DNA TGTGCCAGCAGCTCCGTGAGAGTACAGGAAAAACTGTTTTTT. Its protein is CASSSVRVQEKLFF.

The genes are TRBV5-6 and TRBJ1-3, with 8 positions matching TRBD1. CDR1 SGHDT and CDR2 YYEEEE come from the germline V gene. The V segment lost 2 bases and the J segment 2 bases; nucleotides outside the gene matches: 12. The CDR3 contains 18 residues. DNA of the CDR3: TGTGCCAGCAGCTTCTTTATCGGACAGGGATTAACTGGAAACACCATATATTTT. Translation: CASSFFIGQGLTGNTIYF.

The V and J genes are TRBV10-1 and TRBJ2-5; D ambiguous. The CDR3 totals 12 residues. The V end was cut by 2 bases, the J end by 2 bases, with 3 bases between. CDR1 WNHNN and CDR2 SYGVQD come from the germline V gene (reference sequence). CDR3 nucleotide sequence: TGCGCCAGCAGTGAGACGCAAGAGACCCAGTACTTC. This codes for CASSETQETQYF.

The chain recombines TRBV7-2 with TRBJ2-7; 12 bases map to TRBD1. The CDR3 is 16 amino acids. J was trimmed by 7 bases and V by 5 bases; bases with no gene match: 12. Germline lookup yields CDR1 SGHTA and CDR2 FQGNSA. CDR3 loop: CASSRGTGGGLGEQYF. The DNA of the CDR3 is TGTGCCAGCAGCCGCGGGACAGGGGGCGGACTGGGGGAGCAGTACTTC.

The chain has TRBV5-1 and TRBJ2-3; 8 bases match TRBD1. V dropped 4 bases and J dropped 2; count of bases not matched to a gene: 6. This CDR3 contains 15 residues. The germline gives CDR1 SGHRS, CDR2 YFSETQ. The CDR3, as DNA: TGCGCCAGCAGCATCTGGACAGGGCCCACAGATACGCAGTATTTT. Its translation is CASSIWTGPTDTQYF. The full variable domain, with the rest looked up from reference TRBV5-1 and TRBJ2-3, is KAGVTQTPRYLIKTRGQQVTLSCSPISGHRSVSWYQQTPGQGLQFLFEYFSETQRNKGNFPGRFSGRQFSNSRSEMNVSTLELGDSALYLCASSIWTGPTDTQYFGPGTRLTVL.

The CDR3 DNA sequence: TGCGCCAGCAGCTTGACGGGTAGTCCGCTTAATGAGCAGTTCTTC. Its protein product is CASSLTGSPLNEQFF. The genes are TRBV5-1 and TRBJ2-1; D unclear. The CDR3 has 15 residues. In germline, CDR1 is SGHRS, CDR2 YFSETQ. The V and J ends lost 1 base and 7 bases respectively, with 15 bases between them.

The count of this clone is one. The rearrangement links TRBV7-2 to TRBJ2-7; maybe TRBD2 (5 bases). CDR3 length: 13 amino acids. Germline assignment: CDR1 SGHTA and CDR2 FQGNSA. V lost 1 base and J lost 4, with 8 bases in between. The CDR3 protein is CASSLGRDYEQYF. For the CDR3, the DNA is TGTGCCAGCAGCTTAGGTCGGGATTACGAGCAGTACTTC.